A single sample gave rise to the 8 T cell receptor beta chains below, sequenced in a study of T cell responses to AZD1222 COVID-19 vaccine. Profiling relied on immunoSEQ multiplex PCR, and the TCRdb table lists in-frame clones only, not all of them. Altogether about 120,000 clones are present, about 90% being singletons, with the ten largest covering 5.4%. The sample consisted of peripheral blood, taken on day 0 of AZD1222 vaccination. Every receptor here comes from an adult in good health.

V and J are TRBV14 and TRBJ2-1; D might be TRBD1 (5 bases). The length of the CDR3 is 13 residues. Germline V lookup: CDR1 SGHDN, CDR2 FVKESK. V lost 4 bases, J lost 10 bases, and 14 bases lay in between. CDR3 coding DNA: TGTGCCAGCAGCCCTCAAGGGGTTGACGAGCAGTTCTTC. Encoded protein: CASSPQGVDEQFF. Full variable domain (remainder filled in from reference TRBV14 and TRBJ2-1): EAGVTQFPSHSVIEKGQTVTLRCDPISGHDNLYWYRRVMGKEIKFLLHFVKESKQDESGMPNNRFLAERTGGTYSTLKVQPAELEDSGVYFCASSPQGVDEQFFGPGTRLTVL.

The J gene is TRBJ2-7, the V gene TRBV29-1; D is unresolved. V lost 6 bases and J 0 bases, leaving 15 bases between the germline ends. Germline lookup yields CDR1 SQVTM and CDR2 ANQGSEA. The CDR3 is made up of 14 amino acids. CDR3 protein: CSVRSGWDSYEQYF. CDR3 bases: TGCAGCGTCCGGTCAGGTTGGGACTCCTACGAGCAGTACTTC.

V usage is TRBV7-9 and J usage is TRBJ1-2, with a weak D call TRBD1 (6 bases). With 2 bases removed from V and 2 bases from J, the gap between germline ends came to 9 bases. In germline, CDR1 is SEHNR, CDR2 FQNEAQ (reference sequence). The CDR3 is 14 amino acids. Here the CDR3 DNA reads TGTGCCAGCAGCTTACGGGGGCAAAACTATGGCTACACCTTC. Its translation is CASSLRGQNYGYTF.

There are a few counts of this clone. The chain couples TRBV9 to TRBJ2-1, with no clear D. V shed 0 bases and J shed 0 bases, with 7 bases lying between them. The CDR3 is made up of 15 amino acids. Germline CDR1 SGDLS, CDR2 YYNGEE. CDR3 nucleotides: TGTGCCAGCAGCGTAGTCCCGAGCTCCTACAATGAGCAGTTCTTC. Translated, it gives CASSVVPSSYNEQFF.

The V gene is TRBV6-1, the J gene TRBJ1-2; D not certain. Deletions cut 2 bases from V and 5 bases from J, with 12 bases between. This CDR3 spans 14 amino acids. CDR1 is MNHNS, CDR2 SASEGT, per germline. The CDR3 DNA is TGTGCCAGCAGTGAAAAGGTGGTCGGGTATGGCTACACCTTC. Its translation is CASSEKVVGYGYTF.

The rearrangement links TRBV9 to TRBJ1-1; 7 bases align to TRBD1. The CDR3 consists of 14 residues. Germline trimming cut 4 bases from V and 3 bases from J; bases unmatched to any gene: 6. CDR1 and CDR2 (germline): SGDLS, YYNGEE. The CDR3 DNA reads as TGTGCCAGCAGCTACTACGACAGGGACACTGAAGCTTTCTTT. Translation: CASSYYDRDTEAFF. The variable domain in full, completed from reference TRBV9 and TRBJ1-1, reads DSGVTQTPKHLITATGQRVTLRCSPRSGDLSVYWYQQSLDQGLQFLIQYYNGEERAKGNILERFSAQQFPDLHSELNLSSLELGDSALYFCASSYYDRDTEAFFGQGTRLTVV.

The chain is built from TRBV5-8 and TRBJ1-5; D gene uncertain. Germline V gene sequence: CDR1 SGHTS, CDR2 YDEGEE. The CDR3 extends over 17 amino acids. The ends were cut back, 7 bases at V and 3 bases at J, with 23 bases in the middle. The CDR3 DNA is TGTGCCAGCCGCGCCATAACTAGGACGGACCCCAATCAGCCCCAGCATTTT. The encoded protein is CASRAITRTDPNQPQHF.

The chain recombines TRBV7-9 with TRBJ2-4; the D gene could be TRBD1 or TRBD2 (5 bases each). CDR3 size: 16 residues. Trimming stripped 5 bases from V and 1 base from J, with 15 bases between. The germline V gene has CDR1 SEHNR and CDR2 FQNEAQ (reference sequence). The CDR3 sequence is CASSPWDLGAKNIQYF. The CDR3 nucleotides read TGTGCCAGCAGCCCCTGGGACCTGGGGGCCAAAAACATTCAGTACTTC.